This T cell receptor beta chain was recovered during a study of Ad26.COV2.S vaccination and SARS-CoV-2 variants. Stated treatment: around 19 received Ad26.COV2.S at low or high dose, single or two shots; several received placebo; per-sample allocation not given. Specimen acquisition occurred on day 63 following the initial vaccine or placebo injection. The CDR3 totals 16 residues. The trim removed 3 bases at V and 0 bases at J, leaving 2 bases unmatched. Germline V gene sequence: CDR1 SGHVS, CDR2 FNYEAQ. The repertoire was sequenced with immunoSEQ multiplex PCR; TCRdb's copy has only in-frame clones and lacks some. The table has roughly 450,000 clones, approximately 92% seen once; the top ten hold 9% to 15%.

Sequencing used peripheral blood, obtained in a trial of Ad26.COV2.S vaccine versus placebo. The sequence was obtained from a person aged 18-60 years who received the Ad26.COV2.S COVID-19 vaccine or a placebo. The genes are TRBV7-6 and TRBJ1-4; TRBD1 aligns across 9 bases. The CDR3 sequence: CASSLGQGSTNEKLFF. In DNA, the CDR3 is TGTGCCAGCAGCTTGGGACAGGGATCAACTAATGAAAAACTGTTTTTT. Looking up the rest from reference TRBV7-6 and TRBJ1-4 gives the full variable domain: GAGVSQSPRYKVTKRGQDVALRCDPISGHVSLYWYRQALGQGPEFLTYFNYEAQQDKSGLPNDRFSAERPEGSISTLTIQRTEQRDSAMYRCASSLGQGSTNEKLFFGSGTQLSVL.